This T cell receptor beta chain was recorded in a study of naive and memory T cell subsets. Whole-study findings and limits: Clonotypes here are unpaired alpha or beta chain sequences.

The beta constant-region primer was an equimolar mix of two oligonucleotides covering TRBC1 and TRBC2. The ligated cDNA underwent four PCR rounds using SP2 and nested alpha and beta constant-region primers. An oligonucleotide with the SP2 primer and a 12-nucleotide UMI was ligated to the cDNA 3' end. Via MiXCR, TCRdb re-called the UMI-ligation and nested PCR reads, giving one row per CDR3 protein. This sample has tens of thousands of distinct CDR3 sequences; 8% to 9.5% occur once, and the top ten carry less than 1.5%. Comments on this clonotype: Its antigen is unknown. Compared with germline, one end of the junction differs, possibly owing to a read error.

The CDR3 is made up of 12 amino acids. Per the germline V gene, CDR1 is SNHLY and CDR2 is FYNNEI. The chain recombines TRBV2 with TRBJ2-1; a possible D gene is TRBD2 (5 bases). Sequencing was done on a sample of naive CD8+ T cells from blood. This TCR was sampled from a human donor in good health. DNA for the CDR3: TGTGCCACCAGTGAGGGTGAGAATGAGCAGTTCTTC. Its protein product is CATSEGENEQFF.